The 21 T cell receptor beta chains given below trace back to one sample, sequenced in a study of CD8 T cells in Susac syndrome. Random hexamers served to reverse transcribe roughly 0.45 to 1 ug RNA. TCRdb passed the immunoSEQ multiplex PCR reads through MiXCR, listing each CDR3 protein once. The sample includes 350,000 to 550,000 distinct CDR3 sequences, approximately 85% of them seen just once. The sample was CD8+ T cells from PBMCs. The receptors originated from a human donor with multiple sclerosis.

This clonotype was seen just once. The chain has TRBV5-5 and TRBJ2-3; D remains ambiguous. With 3 bases removed from V and 6 bases from J, the gap between germline ends came to 11 bases. Germline loops: CDR1 SGHKS, CDR2 YYEKEE (reference sequence). The CDR3 has 13 residues. CDR3 amino acids: CASSSTYPDTQYF. CDR3 nucleotide sequence: TGTGCCAGCAGCTCGACCTACCCCGATACGCAGTATTTT.

The chain couples TRBV6-1 to TRBJ2-5; 9 bases match TRBD1. The CDR3 is 17 residues long. V shed 11 bases, J shed 0 bases, and the junction held 16 bases outside the gene matches. Germline CDR1 reads MNHNS; CDR2 reads SASEGT. CDR3 amino acids: CASHGDREGKDQETQYF. CDR3 DNA sequence: TGTGCCTCTCACGGGGACAGGGAAGGGAAGGACCAAGAGACCCAGTACTTC.

This clonotype was counted a single time. This chain connects TRBV2 to TRBJ2-7, with TRBD1 matching over 9 bases. The ends lost 6 bases at V and 2 bases at J; junction bases unmatched: 5. Per the germline V gene, CDR1 is SNHLY and CDR2 is FYNNEI. This CDR3 is built from 14 residues. The CDR3 DNA is TGTGCCAGCAGAGCCGGGACAGGGACCTACGAGCAGTACTTC. This sequence encodes CASRAGTGTYEQYF.

The J gene is TRBJ2-7, the V gene TRBV10-3; no reliable D call. CDR1 ENHRY and CDR2 SYGVKD come from the germline V gene. The ends were cut back, 3 bases at V and 2 bases at J, with 14 bases in the middle. The CDR3 consists of 15 residues. The CDR3 reads CAISELTEPTYEQYF. CDR3 DNA: TGTGCCATCAGTGAACTGACGGAACCTACCTACGAGCAGTACTTC.

V is TRBV10-3 and J is TRBJ2-7; D is ambiguous. This CDR3 is built from 12 residues. Germline V gene data show CDR1 as ENHRY and CDR2 as SYGVKD. V lost 2 bases and J 9 bases, leaving 11 bases between the germline ends. The CDR3 DNA reads as TGTGCCATCAGTGAGCCCGAGTGGGGGCAGTACTTC. Residues: CAISEPEWGQYF.

The chain has TRBV27 and TRBJ1-6; no definite D call. Between the trimmed V and J ends, which lost 1 base and 0 bases, there was a span of 7 bases. Germline CDR1 is MNHEY and CDR2 is SMNVEV (reference sequence). This CDR3 is built from 16 residues. Here the CDR3 DNA reads TGTGCCAGCAGTTTATGGCAGAGCTCCTATAATTCACCCCTCCACTTT. Translating it yields CASSLWQSSYNSPLHF.

This clonotype was seen more than once but under ten times. The CDR3: CASNSGGSTEAFF. The DNA of the CDR3 is TGTGCCAGCAACTCTGGGGGATCCACTGAAGCTTTCTTT. The chain carries TRBV7-8 and TRBJ1-1; D may be TRBD1 (5 bases). The V gene's germline CDR1 is SGHVS and CDR2 FQNEAQ. Trimming shortened V by 7 bases and J by 4 bases, and 13 bases separated the two germline ends. The CDR3 is 13 residues long.

The chain uses TRBV5-1 and TRBJ2-1; possibly TRBD1 for D (5 bases). The CDR3 totals 12 residues. In germline, CDR1 is SGHRS, CDR2 YFSETQ. Trimming removed 5 bases at V and 5 bases at J, with 8 bases between. This chain's CDR3 is CASSTTDNEQFF. The CDR3 DNA follows: TGCGCCAGCAGTACGACAGACAATGAGCAGTTCTTC.

CDR3 sequence (DNA): TGTGCCAGCAGGGCCTCGGCGCAGCTCACCTACGAGCAGTACTTC. Protein sequence: CASRASAQLTYEQYF. V usage is TRBV12-3 or TRBV12-4 and J usage is TRBJ2-7; D not resolved. Trimming left V 6 bases short and J 2 bases short, with 17 bases between. CDR3 length: 15 residues.

The chain joins TRBV7-6 to TRBJ2-7; D is uncertain. V was pared by 7 bases and J by 1 base, with 14 bases between. In germline, CDR1 is SGHVS, CDR2 FNYEAQ. This CDR3 has 14 residues. The CDR3 loop reads CASKTGPMSYEQYF. In nucleotides, the CDR3 is TGTGCCAGCAAGACCGGGCCCATGTCCTACGAGCAGTACTTC.

The chain carries TRBV20-1 and TRBJ2-2; D gene ambiguous. V lost 7 bases, J lost 2 bases, and 5 bases lay in between. The CDR3 loop spans 11 amino acids. Germline V CDR1 and CDR2: DFQATT, SNEGSKA (reference sequence). Here the CDR3 reads CSGLNTGELFF. In nucleotides, the CDR3 is TGCAGTGGGCTTAACACCGGGGAGCTGTTTTTT.

This chain links TRBV7-8 with TRBJ2-3, with 8 bases that match TRBD2. Germline CDR1 SGHVS, CDR2 FQNEAQ. Trimming removed 2 bases from V and 1 base from J; junction bases left unmatched: 8. The CDR3 extends over 17 amino acids. The CDR3 DNA reads TGTGCCAGCAGCTTACAGCGGGAGTCTCTAGGCACAGATACGCAGTATTTT. It yields the protein CASSLQRESLGTDTQYF. Full variable domain (missing parts from reference TRBV7-8 and TRBJ2-3): GAGVSQSPRYKVAKRGQDVALRCDPISGHVSLFWYQQALGQGPEFLTYFQNEAQLDKSGLPSDRFFAERPEGSVSTLKIQRTQQEDSAVYLCASSLQRESLGTDTQYFGPGTRLTVL.

CDR3 nucleotide sequence: TGCGCCAGCAGCTTGTCGCTGGACTTCACAGATACGCAGTATTTT. It specifies CASSLSLDFTDTQYF. The chain recombines TRBV5-1 with TRBJ2-3; D might be TRBD2 (5 bases). Trimming took off 1 base at V and 2 bases at J, with 11 bases between the two ends. CDR1 SGHRS and CDR2 YFSETQ come from the germline V gene. The CDR3 has 15 amino acids.

This chain connects TRBV30 to TRBJ1-1; D is undetermined. The V gene's germline CDR1 is GTSNPN and CDR2 SVGIG (reference sequence). The CDR3 runs 13 residues. The germline V and J ends were trimmed by 5 bases and 5 bases, with 15 bases remaining between them. CDR3 loop: CAWVLAPQTEAFF. CDR3 DNA: TGTGCCTGGGTTTTGGCACCCCAAACTGAAGCTTTCTTT.

The chain is built from TRBV13 and TRBJ1-1; D is undetermined. CDR3 size: 14 residues. V dropped 2 bases and J dropped 6 bases, with 13 bases sitting between them. Germline lookup yields CDR1 PRHDT and CDR2 FYEKMQ (reference sequence). For the CDR3, the DNA is TGTGCCAGCAGCTTATCCCGAGAAATCCCTGAAGCTTTCTTT. Translating gives CASSLSREIPEAFF.

The DNA for the CDR3 is TGTGCCAGCAGAGAGAGCGGGGGGTACAATGAGCAGTTCTTC. This encodes CASRESGGYNEQFF. The chain links TRBV6-4 to TRBJ2-1; 9 bases line up with TRBD2. CDR1 and CDR2 from the germline V gene are MRHNA and SNTAGT. The CDR3 is 14 residues long. V lost 6 bases and J lost 4; bases outside the gene matches: 4.

V and J are TRBV12-3 or TRBV12-4 and TRBJ2-7; 11 positions match TRBD2. The CDR3 spans 14 residues. J was trimmed by 4 bases and V by 8 bases; bases with no gene match: 7. The CDR3 sequence: CASSSGGTSYEQYF. Written as DNA, the CDR3 is TGTGCCAGCTCTAGCGGGGGGACATCTTACGAGCAGTACTTC.

This chain connects TRBV19 to TRBJ2-7; tentatively, D is TRBD2 (5 bases). CDR1 and CDR2 (germline): LNHDA, SQIVND (reference sequence). CDR3 size: 14 residues. The V end was cut by 2 bases, the J end by 0 bases, with 8 bases between. The chain's CDR3 is CASSISGNSYEQYF. The CDR3, as DNA: TGTGCCAGTAGTATATCGGGGAACTCCTACGAGCAGTACTTC.

The rearrangement links TRBV27 to TRBJ1-1; unclear D gene. CDR1 is MNHEY and CDR2 is SMNVEV in the germline V gene (reference sequence). The V end lost 3 bases, the J end lost 0 bases, and 8 bases lay between the germline ends. CDR3 length: 14 amino acids. The CDR3 region has the DNA TGTGCCAGCAGTTTTACTGATCTGAACACTGAAGCTTTCTTT. Amino acids: CASSFTDLNTEAFF.

The rearrangement uses TRBV13 and TRBJ2-3; 11 nucleotides line up with TRBD1. Trimming at V came to 4 bases and at J to 2 bases, leaving 5 bases not matched to a gene. CDR3 length: 16 residues. Germline V lookup: CDR1 PRHDT, CDR2 FYEKMQ (reference sequence). CDR3 nucleotide sequence: TGTGCCAGCAGCTGGGGGACAGGGGGATTCACAGATACGCAGTATTTT. Translation gives CASSWGTGGFTDTQYF.

V is TRBV10-2 and J is TRBJ1-5, with a tentative D call TRBD1 (5 bases). This CDR3 has 16 residues. The V and J ends lost 6 bases and 3 bases respectively, with 18 bases between them. Germline V gene lookup returns CDR1 WSHSY and CDR2 SAAADI. In nucleotides, the CDR3 is TGCGCCAGCAGCGAGGACAACGACTTATCCAATCAGCCCCAGCATTTT. Protein: CASSEDNDLSNQPQHF.